This T cell receptor beta chain is drawn from a study of siplizumab effects on memory and regulatory T cells. Germline loops: CDR1 SGHRS, CDR2 YFSETQ. The V end was cut by 2 bases, the J end by 7 bases, with 13 bases between. The CDR3 length is 13 residues. The data were produced by immunoSEQ multiplex PCR, yet TCRdb's version contains in-frame clones alone and is incomplete. The sample yields about 72,000 clones, less than 95% seen once. This receptor was taken from a human donor in good health. The sample consisted of CD8+ T cells sorted from blood. This sequence joins TRBV5-1 and TRBJ2-7; D is perhaps TRBD2 (6 bases). CDR3 sequence: CASSFPPGEEQYF. CDR3 nucleotide sequence: TGCGCCAGCAGCTTCCCGCCGGGGGAAGAGCAGTACTTC. The full variable domain, rest sourced from reference TRBV5-1 and TRBJ2-7, is KAGVTQTPRYLIKTRGQQVTLSCSPISGHRSVSWYQQTPGQGLQFLFEYFSETQRNKGNFPGRFSGRQFSNSRSEMNVSTLELGDSALYLCASSFPPGEEQYFGPGTRLTVT.